A selection of T cell receptor beta chains follows, all from one sample in a study of blood T cell repertoires in COVID-19. Data came from immunoSEQ multiplex PCR; TCRdb stores just in-frame clones and leaves some out. The table has 200,000 to 250,000 clones, 86% seen once. The specimen was peripheral blood. These receptors were collected from a woman aged 55 to 70 who had recovered from COVID-19. The CDR3 runs from the conserved cysteine through the conserved F or W. The D gene is left open where the match is weak. Clone size is given for some rows only: seen once, a few or many times, or a class if the clone is expanded.

CDR3nt	CDR3aa	v_gene	abundance	j_gene	d_gene
TGTGCCAGCCGCCACTCGGGGGATACGCAGTATTTT	CASRHSGDTQYF	TRBV28	.	TRBJ2-3	.
TGTGCCACCAGTGACCCCGGGACATCTCCTTTAAAAGCAGATACGCAGTATTTT	CATSDPGTSPLKADTQYF	TRBV24-1	few	TRBJ2-3	.
TGCGCCAGCAGCTCCCGTTCTAATAGGCTTGGGAGCGATGGCTACACCTTC	CASSSRSNRLGSDGYTF	TRBV5-1	.	TRBJ1-2	.
TGTGCCAGCTCCTCCGACAGAGATCAGCCCCAGCATTTT	CASSSDRDQPQHF	TRBV5-8	once	TRBJ1-5	.
TGTGCCAGCAGCCAGGGGCCTCCCCAGCAGTTCTTC	CASSQGPPQQFF	TRBV5-6	few	TRBJ2-1	.
TGTGCCAGCAGCTTAACCCCGGGGGGACCCACCGGGGAGCTGTTTTTT	CASSLTPGGPTGELFF	TRBV7-2	.	TRBJ2-2	TRBD2
TGTGCCAGTAGTATGACAGTCCTATACTCTGGAAACACCATATATTTT	CASSMTVLYSGNTIYF	TRBV19	.	TRBJ1-3	.
TGTGCCAGCAGCTTAAGACTAAATCAGCCCCAGCATTTT	CASSLRLNQPQHF	TRBV5-6	.	TRBJ1-5	.
TGCGCCAGCAGCTTGGTCCTCCAGCGGGGGCCATACGAGCAGTACTTC	CASSLVLQRGPYEQYF	TRBV5-1	.	TRBJ2-7	TRBD2
TGTGCCAGCAACCCCAACCGGGGGAACCGGGATCGTGGCTACACCTTC	CASNPNRGNRDRGYTF	TRBV6-2/TRBV6-3	few	TRBJ1-2	.
TGTGCCAGCAGCCGAGTTGGGACAGACTTTTCTGGAAACACCATATATTTT	CASSRVGTDFSGNTIYF	TRBV27	.	TRBJ1-3	TRBD1
TGTGCCAGCTCGACCGGGACAGGCCGCGCTCGGGCAGAGACCCAGTACTTC	CASSTGTGRARAETQYF	TRBV18	.	TRBJ2-5	TRBD1
TGCGCCAGCAGCTTGGACAGGGAAGGTGAAAAACTGTTTTTT	CASSLDREGEKLFF	TRBV5-1	.	TRBJ1-4	.
TGTGCCAGCAGCTCAACAGGGGCGTGGGCAACTAATGAAAAACTGTTTTTT	CASSSTGAWATNEKLFF	TRBV4-2	.	TRBJ1-4	TRBD1
TGTGCCAGCAGCCGGGGGGCGGTGAACTCTGGGGCCAACGTCCTGACTTTC	CASSRGAVNSGANVLTF	TRBV5-4	.	TRBJ2-6	.
TGTGCCAGCAGCCCTCTGGGGGGGACCGGGGAGCTGTTTTTT	CASSPLGGTGELFF	TRBV7-3	once	TRBJ2-2	TRBD2
TGTGCCAGCAGTTATCGGGACAGGGGGAATCAGCCCCAGCATTTT	CASSYRDRGNQPQHF	TRBV6-2/TRBV6-3	.	TRBJ1-5	TRBD1
TGTGCCAGCAGCGTAGTCGACACTGAAGCTTTCTTT	CASSVVDTEAFF	TRBV9	.	TRBJ1-1	.
TGTGCCAGCAGCGCCGAGGGACAGCCTAACTCTGGAAACACCATATATTTT	CASSAEGQPNSGNTIYF	TRBV13	.	TRBJ1-3	TRBD1
TGTGCCAGCAGCCCGGATACAGGGGAGGCCAATCAGCCCCAGCATTTT	CASSPDTGEANQPQHF	TRBV7-9	once	TRBJ1-5	TRBD1
TGCACCAGCAGCCATCATAGCGGGGGACGGGCCGTGGGAGAGACCCAGTACTTC	CTSSHHSGGRAVGETQYF	TRBV1	.	TRBJ2-5	.
TGCGCCAGCAGCTTGGGACAGCTATCCGACACTGAAGCTTTCTTT	CASSLGQLSDTEAFF	TRBV5-1	.	TRBJ1-1	.
TGCGCCAGCAGCACGGAGGGGACCCGGGATAATTCACCCCTCCACTTT	CASSTEGTRDNSPLHF	TRBV5-1	.	TRBJ1-6	.
TGTGCCAGCTCACCACCGGCCCTCTCTGGACAATCTGGGGCCAACGTCCTGACTTTC	CASSPPALSGQSGANVLTF	TRBV18	.	TRBJ2-6	.
TGTGCCAGCAGCAGAAGCTCGGGACAGTTAAACTATGGCTACACCTTC	CASSRSSGQLNYGYTF	TRBV9	.	TRBJ1-2	TRBD1
TGTGCCAGCATTAAGTTCAGCGGCGGGGAGCTGTTTTTT	CASIKFSGGELFF	TRBV6-5	.	TRBJ2-2	.
TGTGCCAGCAGTTACTCGGGGACAGGGGGCATCGATACGCAGTATTTT	CASSYSGTGGIDTQYF	TRBV6-5	.	TRBJ2-3	TRBD1
TGTGCCAGCAGCCCAACTGGAAGATTTATACAGGTCACTGAAGCTTTCTTT	CASSPTGRFIQVTEAFF	TRBV3-1/TRBV3-2	.	TRBJ1-1	.
TGTGCCAGCAGCGTAGTGAGGGTGGGGAGCATTCAGTACTTC	CASSVVRVGSIQYF	TRBV5-8	.	TRBJ2-4	.
TGCGCCAGCAGTCTTCACAGGGCTAATGAGCAGTTCTTC	CASSLHRANEQFF	TRBV5-1	.	TRBJ2-1	.
TGTGCCAGCAGCTTAGTAGTTTCGCGGAACACTGAAGCTTTCTTT	CASSLVVSRNTEAFF	TRBV7-2	.	TRBJ1-1	.
TGCGCCAGCAGCCAAACTACGGGATTCTATGGCTACACCTTC	CASSQTTGFYGYTF	TRBV5-1	.	TRBJ1-2	.
TGCAGTGCTAGTGTGGCTAGCGGATACAATGAGCAGTTCTTC	CSASVASGYNEQFF	TRBV20-1	once	TRBJ2-1	TRBD2
TGTGCCAGCGGGGTAGGGGGTGTAAACTACGAGCAGTACTTC	CASGVGGVNYEQYF	TRBV27	.	TRBJ2-7	.
TGTGCCAGCAGCTACCGGACTAGCGTCTACGAGCAGTACTTC	CASSYRTSVYEQYF	TRBV7-8	.	TRBJ2-7	TRBD2
TGTGCCAGCAGCTTAAACGGGGAGCGAGAGACCCAGTACTTC	CASSLNGERETQYF	TRBV7-3	.	TRBJ2-5	.
TGTGCCAGCAGTGAGGTGGCGGGGCTCGAGCAGTACTTC	CASSEVAGLEQYF	TRBV6-4	.	TRBJ2-7	.
TGTGCCAGCATCTCGGGGGGGGCTCCCTACGAGCAGTACTTC	CASISGGAPYEQYF	TRBV28	.	TRBJ2-7	TRBD2
TGTGCCAGCAGTCCTACAGGGTACACTGAAGCTTTCTTT	CASSPTGYTEAFF	TRBV12-3/TRBV12-4	few	TRBJ1-1	.
TGCGCCAGCAGCCAAGCCCCAGCGGGGGGGTTCAGCTCCTACGAGCAGTACTTC	CASSQAPAGGFSSYEQYF	TRBV4-3	.	TRBJ2-7	TRBD2
TGCGCCAGCAGCTTCTTTGGGGGGGCGAACACCGGGGAGCTGTTTTTT	CASSFFGGANTGELFF	TRBV5-1	.	TRBJ2-2	TRBD2
TGCGCCAGCAGCGAAAATCGGGACAGGGGCCCCTACACCTTC	CASSENRDRGPYTF	TRBV5-1	.	TRBJ1-2	TRBD1
TGCGCCAGCAGCTTGGGGCAGTCTCCGAATCAGCCCCAGCATTTT	CASSLGQSPNQPQHF	TRBV5-1	.	TRBJ1-5	.
TGTGCCAGCAGCCCGTCTCCGGCACAGGGGTATCAGCCCCAGCATTTT	CASSPSPAQGYQPQHF	TRBV5-4	.	TRBJ1-5	TRBD1
TGTGCCAGTGGGGAACAGGGGGGGAATTCACCCCTCCACTTT	CASGEQGGNSPLHF	TRBV19	.	TRBJ1-6	TRBD1
TGCGCCAGCAGCCCCGGACTAGCCGGATCAGATACGCAGTATTTT	CASSPGLAGSDTQYF	TRBV5-1	.	TRBJ2-3	TRBD2
TGTGCCACCAGCAGAGCGGGGCCAGGGGGCTCCTACGAGCAGTACTTC	CATSRAGPGGSYEQYF	TRBV15	.	TRBJ2-7	TRBD1
TGTGCCAGCAGGTCTTCTGAAGCTTTCTTT	CASRSSEAFF	TRBV28	.	TRBJ1-1	.
TGTGCCAGCAGCTCTACTAGCGGGGGGGCCAATGAGCAGTTCTTC	CASSSTSGGANEQFF	TRBV7-3	.	TRBJ2-1	TRBD2